Given below is one T cell receptor (beta chain) in context. The CDR3 is 16 residues long. The V gene's germline CDR1 is SGHAT and CDR2 FQNNGV. V shed 4 bases and J shed 2 bases, with 15 bases lying between them. Profiled with immunoSEQ multiplex PCR; TCRdb holds only in-frame clones, not every one. Of some 80,000 clones listed, about 94% are singletons. These data are taken from a study of T cell changes during pregnancy in multiple sclerosis. The material sequenced was peripheral blood, taken in the third trimester of pregnancy. The chain uses TRBV11-2 and TRBJ1-3; no firm D call. The TCR sequence derives from a female donor with multiple sclerosis, enrolled in a pregnancy study. In nucleotides, the CDR3 is TGTGCCAGCAGCTCTTTCTGGACTTCTGCTGGAAACACCATATATTTT. It specifies CASSSFWTSAGNTIYF.